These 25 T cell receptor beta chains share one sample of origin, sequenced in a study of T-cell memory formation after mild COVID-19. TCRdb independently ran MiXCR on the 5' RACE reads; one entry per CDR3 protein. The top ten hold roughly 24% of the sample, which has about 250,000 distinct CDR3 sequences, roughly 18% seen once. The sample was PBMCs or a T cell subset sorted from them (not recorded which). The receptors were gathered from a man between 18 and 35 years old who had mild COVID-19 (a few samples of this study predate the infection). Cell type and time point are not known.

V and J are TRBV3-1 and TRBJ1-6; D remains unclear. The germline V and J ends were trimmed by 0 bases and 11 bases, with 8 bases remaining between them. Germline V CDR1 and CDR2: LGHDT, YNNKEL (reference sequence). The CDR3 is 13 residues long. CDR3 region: CASSQDLVAPLHF. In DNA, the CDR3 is TGTGCCAGCAGCCAAGATCTAGTGGCACCCCTCCACTTT.

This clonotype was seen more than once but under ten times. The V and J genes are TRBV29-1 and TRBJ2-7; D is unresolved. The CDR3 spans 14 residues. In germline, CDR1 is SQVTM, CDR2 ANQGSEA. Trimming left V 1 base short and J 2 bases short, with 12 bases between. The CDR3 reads CSVEGAGVPYEQYF. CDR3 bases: TGCAGCGTTGAAGGGGCCGGAGTCCCCTACGAGCAGTACTTC.

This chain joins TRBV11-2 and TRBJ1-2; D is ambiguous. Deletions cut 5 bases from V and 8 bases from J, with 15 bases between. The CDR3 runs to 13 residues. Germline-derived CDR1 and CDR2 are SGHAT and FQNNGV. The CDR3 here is CASSPRGSDGYTF. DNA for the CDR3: TGTGCCAGCAGCCCCCGAGGGTCGGACGGCTACACCTTC.

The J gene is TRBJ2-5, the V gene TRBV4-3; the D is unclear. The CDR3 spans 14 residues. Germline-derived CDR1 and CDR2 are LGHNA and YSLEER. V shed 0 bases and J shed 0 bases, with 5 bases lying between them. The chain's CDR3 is CASSQDGHQETQYF. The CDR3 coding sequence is TGCGCCAGCAGCCAAGATGGACACCAAGAGACCCAGTACTTC.

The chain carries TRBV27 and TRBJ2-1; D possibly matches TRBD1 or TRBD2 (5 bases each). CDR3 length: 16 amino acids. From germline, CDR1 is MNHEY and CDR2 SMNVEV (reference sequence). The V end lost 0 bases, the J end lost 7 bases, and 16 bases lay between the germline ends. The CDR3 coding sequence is TGTGCCAGCAGTTTATCTGGCTCGGGGCTCGAAAATGAGCAGTTCTTC. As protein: CASSLSGSGLENEQFF.

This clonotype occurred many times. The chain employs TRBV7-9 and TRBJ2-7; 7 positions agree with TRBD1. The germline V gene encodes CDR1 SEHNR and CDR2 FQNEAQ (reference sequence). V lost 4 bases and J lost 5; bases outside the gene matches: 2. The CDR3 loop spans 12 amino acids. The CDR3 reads CASSSTGDEQYF. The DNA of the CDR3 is TGTGCCAGCAGCTCAACAGGGGACGAGCAGTACTTC.

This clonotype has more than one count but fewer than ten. DNA for the CDR3: TGTGCCAGCAAGAGGACGACGAACCAAGAGACCCAGTACTTC. This encodes CASKRTTNQETQYF. The chain couples TRBV2 to TRBJ2-5; no reliable D call. Per germline, CDR1 SNHLY and CDR2 FYNNEI. CDR3 length equals 14 residues. The V gene lost 7 bases and the J gene lost 0 bases, with 12 bases spanning the gap. Combining the CDR3 with reference TRBV2 and TRBJ2-5 gives the whole variable domain EPEVTQTPSHQVTQMGQEVILRCVPISNHLYFYWYRQILGQKVEFLVSFYNNEISEKSEIFDDQFSVERPDGSNFTLKIRSTKLEDSAMYFCASKRTTNQETQYFGPGTRLLVL.

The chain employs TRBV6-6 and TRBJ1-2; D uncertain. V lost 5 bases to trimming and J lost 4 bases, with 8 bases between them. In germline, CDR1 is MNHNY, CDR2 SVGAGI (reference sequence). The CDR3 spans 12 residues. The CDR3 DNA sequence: TGTGCCAGCAGTCCGGCCACCTATGGCTACACCTTC. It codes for CASSPATYGYTF.

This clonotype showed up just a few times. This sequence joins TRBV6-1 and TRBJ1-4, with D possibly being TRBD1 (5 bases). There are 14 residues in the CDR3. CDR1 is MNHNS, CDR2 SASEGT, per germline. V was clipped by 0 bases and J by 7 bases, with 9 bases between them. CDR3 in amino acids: CASSEAQGGEKLFF. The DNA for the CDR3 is TGTGCCAGCAGTGAAGCCCAGGGCGGTGAAAAACTGTTTTTT.

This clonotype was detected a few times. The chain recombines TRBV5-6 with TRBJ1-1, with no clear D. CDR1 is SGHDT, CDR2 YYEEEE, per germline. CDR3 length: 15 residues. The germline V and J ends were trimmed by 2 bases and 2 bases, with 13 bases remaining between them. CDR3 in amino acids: CASSFRARFNTEAFF. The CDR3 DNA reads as TGTGCCAGCAGCTTCCGGGCCAGGTTTAACACTGAAGCTTTCTTT. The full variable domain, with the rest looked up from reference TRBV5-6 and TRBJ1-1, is DAGVTQSPTHLIKTRGQQVTLRCSPKSGHDTVSWYQQALGQGPQFIFQYYEEEERQRGNFPDRFSGHQFPNYSSELNVNALLLGDSALYLCASSFRARFNTEAFFGQGTRLTVV.

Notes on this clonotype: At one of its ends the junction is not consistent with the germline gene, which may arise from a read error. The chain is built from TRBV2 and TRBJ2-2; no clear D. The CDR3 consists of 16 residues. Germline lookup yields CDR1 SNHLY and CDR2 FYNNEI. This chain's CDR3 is CANSEARIAGPGELFF. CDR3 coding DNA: TGTGCCAACAGTGAAGCGCGGATAGCCGGGCCTGGGGAGCTGTTTTTT.

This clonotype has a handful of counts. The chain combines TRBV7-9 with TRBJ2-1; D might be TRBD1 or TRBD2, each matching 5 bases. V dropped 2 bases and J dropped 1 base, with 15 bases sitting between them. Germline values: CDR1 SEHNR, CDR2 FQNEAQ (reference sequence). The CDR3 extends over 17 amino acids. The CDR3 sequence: CASSLWGEGTSYNEQFF. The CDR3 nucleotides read TGTGCCAGCAGCTTATGGGGCGAGGGTACGTCCTACAATGAGCAGTTCTTC.

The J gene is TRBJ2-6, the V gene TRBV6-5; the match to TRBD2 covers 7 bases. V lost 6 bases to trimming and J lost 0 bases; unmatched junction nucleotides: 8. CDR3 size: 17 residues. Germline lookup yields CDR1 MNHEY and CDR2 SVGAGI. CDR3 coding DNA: TGTGCCAGCAGGGGAGGGACGGGGAGCTCTGGGGCCAACGTCCTGACTTTC. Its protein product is CASRGGTGSSGANVLTF.

The CDR3 region is CASSWGYNYGYTF. DNA of the CDR3: TGTGCCAGCAGTTGGGGATATAACTATGGCTACACCTTC. V usage is TRBV12-3 or TRBV12-4 and J usage is TRBJ1-2; the D is unclear. This CDR3 spans 13 amino acids. The germline V and J ends were trimmed by 4 bases and 1 base, with 7 bases remaining between them.

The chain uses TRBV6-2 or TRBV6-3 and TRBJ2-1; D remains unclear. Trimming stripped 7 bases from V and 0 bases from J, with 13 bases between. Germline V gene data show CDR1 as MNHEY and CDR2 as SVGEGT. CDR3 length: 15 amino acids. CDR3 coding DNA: TGTGCCAGCACCAAGTGGCAAAGCTCCTACAATGAGCAGTTCTTC. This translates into CASTKWQSSYNEQFF.

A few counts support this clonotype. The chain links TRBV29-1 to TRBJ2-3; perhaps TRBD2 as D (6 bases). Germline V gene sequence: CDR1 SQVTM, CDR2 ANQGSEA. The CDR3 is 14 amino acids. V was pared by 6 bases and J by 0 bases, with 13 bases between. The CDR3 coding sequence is TGCAGCGTGGGGACTCTAATAAGCACAGATACGCAGTATTTT. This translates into CSVGTLISTDTQYF.

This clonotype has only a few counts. CDR3 in amino acids: CASSLSGRPNTEAFF. The CDR3 DNA sequence: TGTGCCAGCAGCTTATCGGGACGGCCGAACACTGAAGCTTTCTTT. This chain joins TRBV5-5 and TRBJ1-1, with a tentative D call TRBD1 (5 bases). Between the trimmed V and J ends, which lost 2 bases and 1 base, there was a span of 12 bases. This CDR3 has 15 amino acids. Germline values: CDR1 SGHKS, CDR2 YYEKEE (reference sequence).

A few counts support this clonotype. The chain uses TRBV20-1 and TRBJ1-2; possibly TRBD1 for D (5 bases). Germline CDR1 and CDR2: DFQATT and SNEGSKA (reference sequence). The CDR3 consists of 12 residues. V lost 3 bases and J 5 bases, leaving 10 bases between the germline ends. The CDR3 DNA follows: TGCAGTGCTAGGGGGGAGAGGTATGGCTACACCTTC. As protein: CSARGERYGYTF.

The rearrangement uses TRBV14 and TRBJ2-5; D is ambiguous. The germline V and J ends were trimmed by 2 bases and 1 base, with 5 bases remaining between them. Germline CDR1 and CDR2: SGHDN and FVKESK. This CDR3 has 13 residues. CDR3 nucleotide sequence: TGTGCCAGCAGCCAAACGATCCAAGAGACCCAGTACTTC. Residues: CASSQTIQETQYF.

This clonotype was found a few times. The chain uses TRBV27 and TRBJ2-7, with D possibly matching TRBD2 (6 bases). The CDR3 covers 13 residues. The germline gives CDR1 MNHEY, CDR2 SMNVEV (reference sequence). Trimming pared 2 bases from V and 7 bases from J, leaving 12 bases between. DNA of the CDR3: TGTGCCAGCAGTTTAGCGGGACCTAGGGAGCAGTACTTC. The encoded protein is CASSLAGPREQYF.

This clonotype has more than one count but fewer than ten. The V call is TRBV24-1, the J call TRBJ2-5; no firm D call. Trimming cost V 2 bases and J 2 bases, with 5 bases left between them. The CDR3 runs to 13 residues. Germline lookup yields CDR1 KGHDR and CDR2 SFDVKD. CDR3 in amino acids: CATSDWQQETQYF. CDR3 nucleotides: TGTGCCACCAGTGATTGGCAGCAAGAGACCCAGTACTTC.

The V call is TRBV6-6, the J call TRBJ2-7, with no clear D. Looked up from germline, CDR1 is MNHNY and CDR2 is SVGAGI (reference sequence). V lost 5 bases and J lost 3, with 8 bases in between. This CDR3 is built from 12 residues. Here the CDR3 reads CASSPMGYEQYV. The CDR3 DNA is TGTGCCAGCAGTCCCATGGGCTACGAGCAGTACGTC.

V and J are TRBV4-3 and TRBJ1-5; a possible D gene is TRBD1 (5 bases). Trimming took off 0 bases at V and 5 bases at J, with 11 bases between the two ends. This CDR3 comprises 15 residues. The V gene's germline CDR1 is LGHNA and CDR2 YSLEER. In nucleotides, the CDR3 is TGCGCCAGCAGCCAAGATTACACAGGATATCAGCCCCAGCATTTT. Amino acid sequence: CASSQDYTGYQPQHF.

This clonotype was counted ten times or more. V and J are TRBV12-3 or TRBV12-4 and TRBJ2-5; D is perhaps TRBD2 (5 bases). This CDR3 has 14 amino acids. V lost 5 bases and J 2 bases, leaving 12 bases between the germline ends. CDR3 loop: CASSLGLSQETQYF. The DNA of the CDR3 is TGTGCCAGCAGTCTTGGACTCTCACAAGAGACCCAGTACTTC.

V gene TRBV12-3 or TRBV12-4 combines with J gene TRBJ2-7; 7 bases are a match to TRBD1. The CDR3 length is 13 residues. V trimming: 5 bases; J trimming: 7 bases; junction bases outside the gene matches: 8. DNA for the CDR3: TGTGCCAGCAGTCCTACGACAGGGTGGGAGCAGTACTTC. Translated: CASSPTTGWEQYF.